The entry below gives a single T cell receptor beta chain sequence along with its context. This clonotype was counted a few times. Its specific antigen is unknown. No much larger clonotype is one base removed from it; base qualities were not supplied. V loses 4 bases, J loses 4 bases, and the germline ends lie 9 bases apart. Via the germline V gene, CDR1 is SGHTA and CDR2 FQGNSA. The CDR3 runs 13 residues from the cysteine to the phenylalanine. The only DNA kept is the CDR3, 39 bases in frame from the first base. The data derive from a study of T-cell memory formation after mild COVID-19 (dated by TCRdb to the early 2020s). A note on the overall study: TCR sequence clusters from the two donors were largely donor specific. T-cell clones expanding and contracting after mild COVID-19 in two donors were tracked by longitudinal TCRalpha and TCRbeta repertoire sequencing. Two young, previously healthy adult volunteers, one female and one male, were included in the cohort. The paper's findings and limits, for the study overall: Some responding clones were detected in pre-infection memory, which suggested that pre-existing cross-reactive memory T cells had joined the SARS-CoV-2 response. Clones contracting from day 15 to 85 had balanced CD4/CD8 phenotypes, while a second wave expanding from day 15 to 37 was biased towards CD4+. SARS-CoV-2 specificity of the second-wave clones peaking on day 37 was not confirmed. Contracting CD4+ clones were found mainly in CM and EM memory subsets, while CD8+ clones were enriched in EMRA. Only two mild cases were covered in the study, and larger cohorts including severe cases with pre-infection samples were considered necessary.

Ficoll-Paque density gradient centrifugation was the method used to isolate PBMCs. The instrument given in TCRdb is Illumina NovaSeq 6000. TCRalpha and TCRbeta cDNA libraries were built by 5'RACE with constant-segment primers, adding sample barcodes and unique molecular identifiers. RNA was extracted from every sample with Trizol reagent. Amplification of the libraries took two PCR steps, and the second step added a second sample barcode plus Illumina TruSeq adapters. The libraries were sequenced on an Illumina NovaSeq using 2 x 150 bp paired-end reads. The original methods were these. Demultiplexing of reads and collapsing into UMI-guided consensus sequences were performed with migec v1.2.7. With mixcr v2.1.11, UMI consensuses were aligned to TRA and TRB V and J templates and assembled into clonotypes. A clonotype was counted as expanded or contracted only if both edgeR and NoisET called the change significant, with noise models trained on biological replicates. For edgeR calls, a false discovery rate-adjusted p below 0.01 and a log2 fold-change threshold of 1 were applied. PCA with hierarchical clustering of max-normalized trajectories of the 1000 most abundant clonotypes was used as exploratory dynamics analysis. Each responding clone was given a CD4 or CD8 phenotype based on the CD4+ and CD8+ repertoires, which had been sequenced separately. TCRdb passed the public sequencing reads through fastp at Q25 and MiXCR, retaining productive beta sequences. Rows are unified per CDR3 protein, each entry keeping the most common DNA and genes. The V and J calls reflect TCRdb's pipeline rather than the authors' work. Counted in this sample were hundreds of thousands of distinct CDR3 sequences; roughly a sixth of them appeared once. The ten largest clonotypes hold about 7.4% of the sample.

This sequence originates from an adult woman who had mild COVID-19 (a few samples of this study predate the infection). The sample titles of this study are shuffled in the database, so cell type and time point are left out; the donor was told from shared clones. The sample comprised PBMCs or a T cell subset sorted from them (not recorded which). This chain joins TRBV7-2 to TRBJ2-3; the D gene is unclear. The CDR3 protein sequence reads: CASSSQEADTQYF. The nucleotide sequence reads TGTGCCAGCAGCTCTCAGGAAGCAGATACGCAGTATTTT.